The 21 T cell receptor beta chains in this list originate from one sample, sequenced in a study of Graves' ophthalmopathy and Graves' hyperthyroidism. Scientists amplified the TCR beta CDR3 regions from RNA transcripts. Second-round multiplex PCR came after a first-round RT-PCR that employed HTBI primers. MiXCR, run by TCRdb on the multiplex PCR reads, gives a single entry per CDR3 protein. The sample lists about 500,000 distinct CDR3 sequences, under 40% occurring once. Sequenced material: peripheral blood or thyroid tissue (not recorded which). The receptors derive from an adult man with Graves' hyperthyroidism.

This chain's CDR3 is CAISEFGPSSYNSPLHF. CDR3 coding DNA: TGTGCCATCAGTGAGTTTGGGCCAAGCTCCTATAATTCACCCCTCCACTTT. This chain uses TRBV10-3 with TRBJ1-6, with D hard to call. This CDR3 contains 17 residues. Germline V gene lookup returns CDR1 ENHRY and CDR2 SYGVKD. V was shortened by 1 base and J by 0 bases, with 10 bases between the two germline ends.

The chain joins TRBV3-1 to TRBJ2-7; 11 bases are shared with TRBD1. CDR3 length equals 15 residues. V trimming: 4 bases; J trimming: 0 bases; junction bases outside the gene matches: 2. CDR1 is LGHDT and CDR2 is YNNKEL in the germline V gene (reference sequence). The CDR3 coding sequence is TGTGCCAGCAGCCGTGGACAGGGGGCCTCCTACGAGCAGTACTTC. Amino acids: CASSRGQGASYEQYF.

V gene TRBV24-1 combines with J gene TRBJ2-5; 9 bases line up with TRBD1. From germline, CDR1 is KGHDR and CDR2 SFDVKD. The CDR3 is 13 amino acids. Trimming took 6 bases from V and 5 from J; bases not matched to a gene: 3. The CDR3 reads CATSTGGSETQYF. CDR3 nucleotide sequence: TGTGCCACCAGTACAGGGGGCAGTGAGACCCAGTACTTC.

This clonotype was observed at least ten times. The chain uses TRBV27 and TRBJ1-2, with a weak D call TRBD1 (5 bases). Trimming cost V 4 bases and J 2 bases, with 11 bases left between them. Germline V gene sequence: CDR1 MNHEY, CDR2 SMNVEV (reference sequence). This CDR3 region has 14 residues. The CDR3 spells CASSSAGTNYGYTF. In nucleotides, the CDR3 is TGTGCCAGCAGTTCCGCCGGGACGAACTATGGCTACACCTTC.

This clonotype was recorded at least ten times. This chain links TRBV29-1 with TRBJ1-1; no clear D gene. With 4 bases removed from V and 2 bases from J, the gap between germline ends came to 8 bases. Germline assignment: CDR1 SQVTM and CDR2 ANQGSEA. This CDR3 has 12 amino acids. The DNA of the CDR3 is TGCAGCGTTGCTACAGCCAACACTGAAGCTTTCTTT. Encoded protein: CSVATANTEAFF.

This sequence joins TRBV9 and TRBJ1-2; a weak D match, TRBD1 (6 bases). The CDR3 consists of 16 residues. With 7 bases removed from V and 5 bases from J, the gap between germline ends came to 24 bases. From germline, CDR1 is SGDLS and CDR2 YYNGEE. The CDR3: CASSPPGAVFNYGYTF. In DNA form, the CDR3 reads TGTGCCAGCTCACCACCGGGGGCAGTTTTTAATTATGGCTACACCTTC.

The chain uses TRBV29-1 and TRBJ1-2; 9 positions match TRBD1. Germline values: CDR1 SQVTM, CDR2 ANQGSEA. The CDR3 extends over 12 amino acids. V lost 6 bases and J lost 5; bases outside the gene matches: 4. This chain's CDR3 is CSVGTGNYGYTF. The CDR3 region has the DNA TGCAGCGTCGGGACAGGGAATTATGGCTACACCTTC.

This clonotype was counted at least ten times. The V and J genes are TRBV7-2 and TRBJ1-4; 8 nucleotides match TRBD1. The junction had 6 bases not matched to a gene; V was cut back by 3 bases and J by 0 bases. The V gene's germline CDR1 is SGHTA and CDR2 FQGNSA. The CDR3 is made up of 17 amino acids. For the CDR3, the DNA is TGTGCCAGCAGCTTCTGGGACAGGCGGTCAACTAATGAAAAACTGTTTTTT. It translates to CASSFWDRRSTNEKLFF.

This clonotype was detected many times. The CDR3 here is CSGRRGGGRYEQYF. Here the CDR3 DNA reads TGCAGCGGACGAAGGGGCGGGGGTAGGTACGAGCAGTACTTC. The V call is TRBV29-1, the J call TRBJ2-7; 7 positions agree with TRBD2. Germline V gene sequence: CDR1 SQVTM, CDR2 ANQGSEA. The CDR3 is 14 residues long. Germline trimming cut 7 bases from V and 4 bases from J; bases unmatched to any gene: 13.

The chain is built from TRBV2 and TRBJ1-5; D unresolved. V lost 1 base and J lost 8, with 18 bases in between. This CDR3 is built from 16 residues. CDR1 and CDR2 from the germline V gene are SNHLY and FYNNEI. CDR3 coding DNA: TGTGCCAGCAGTGAAGGCTGGCTAGCGGGGAATGAGCCCCAGCATTTT. Translated: CASSEGWLAGNEPQHF.

The chain links TRBV4-1 to TRBJ1-2, with D perhaps matching TRBD1 (5 bases). The CDR3 contains 17 residues. The V gene lost 0 bases and the J gene lost 1 base, with 15 bases spanning the gap. CDR1 is MGHRA, CDR2 YSYEKL, per germline. The CDR3 nucleotides read TGCGCCAGCAGCCAAGAAAAAAGGGGAAGGAGTAACTATGGCTACACCTTC. Translated, it gives CASSQEKRGRSNYGYTF.

This clonotype was recorded many times. The chain is built from TRBV5-1 and TRBJ2-5, with TRBD1 as a possible D gene (6 bases). The CDR3 is 14 residues long. Trimming removed 4 bases at V and 4 bases at J, with 14 bases between. Germline V CDR1 and CDR2: SGHRS, YFSETQ. The CDR3 sequence is CASSLGTNPETQYF. As DNA, the CDR3 is TGCGCCAGCAGCCTAGGGACAAACCCAGAGACCCAGTACTTC.

The table lists this clonotype with many counts. The J gene is TRBJ1-5, the V gene TRBV4-2; possible D gene TRBD1, 5 bases. The germline CDR1 and CDR2 sequences are LGHNA and YNFKEQ. Trimming left V 0 bases short and J 2 bases short, with 14 bases between. The CDR3 contains 17 residues. This chain's CDR3 is CASSQDFGARGNQPQHF. In DNA, the CDR3 is TGTGCCAGCAGCCAAGATTTTGGGGCGCGGGGCAATCAGCCCCAGCATTTT.

This clonotype was detected ten times or more. This chain links TRBV20-1 with TRBJ1-5; 9 bases are a match to TRBD1. Unmatched junction bases numbered 2, after V lost 0 bases and J lost 2 bases. The CDR3 spans 15 residues. From germline, CDR1 is DFQATT and CDR2 SNEGSKA (reference sequence). The CDR3 is CSARDRTGGNQPQHF. For the CDR3, the DNA is TGCAGTGCTAGAGATCGGACAGGGGGCAATCAGCCCCAGCATTTT.

V gene TRBV29-1 combines with J gene TRBJ1-1; 7 nucleotides agree with TRBD1. The CDR3 has 14 amino acids. Germline V CDR1 and CDR2: SQVTM, ANQGSEA. The V gene end was trimmed by 0 bases and the J gene end by 0 bases; junction bases not matched to a gene: 1. The CDR3 bases are TGCAGCGTTGAAGAGGACAGGCTGAACACTGAAGCTTTCTTT. Translating gives CSVEEDRLNTEAFF.

This clonotype was recorded a few times. The chain couples TRBV12-3 or TRBV12-4 to TRBJ1-3, with D possibly TRBD1 on 5 matching bases. This CDR3 comprises 13 residues. V gave up 1 base and J gave up 8 bases, with 9 bases separating them. The CDR3 reads CASSLGGLDTIYF. In DNA, the CDR3 is TGTGCCAGCAGTTTAGGGGGCTTAGACACCATATATTTT.

With regard to this clonotype: The germline gene is not matched at one end of the junction; a read error may be the cause. The V and J genes are TRBV24-1 and TRBJ1-2; 7 positions match TRBD1. The V gene's germline CDR1 is KGHDR and CDR2 SFDVKD. This CDR3 contains 16 residues. This chain's CDR3 is CATSDESRGIGHGYAF. As DNA, the CDR3 is TGTGCCACCAGTGACGAAAGCAGGGGGATTGGCCATGGCTACGCCTTC.

This clonotype occurred many times. The chain joins TRBV29-1 to TRBJ2-3; D may be TRBD2 (6 bases). CDR3 length: 13 amino acids. V lost 3 bases and J lost 2, with 9 bases in between. Per germline, CDR1 SQVTM and CDR2 ANQGSEA. CDR3 in amino acids: CSVDGGPTDTQYF. For the CDR3, the DNA is TGCAGCGTTGACGGGGGACCCACAGATACGCAGTATTTT.

This clonotype was counted a few times. The rearrangement joins TRBV5-1 to TRBJ2-2; 8 bases line up with TRBD1. V was pared by 2 bases and J by 1 base, with 7 bases of the junction left unmatched. Germline lookup yields CDR1 SGHRS and CDR2 YFSETQ. The CDR3 extends over 17 amino acids. DNA of the CDR3: TGCGCCAGCAGCTTCTCCTCACAGGGGGGGAACACCGGGGAGCTGTTTTTT. Protein: CASSFSSQGGNTGELFF.

This sequence joins TRBV7-8 and TRBJ2-3, with 7 bases aligning to TRBD2. This CDR3 has 18 residues. V dropped 5 bases and J dropped 6; count of bases not matched to a gene: 20. Germline V gives CDR1 SGHVS, CDR2 FQNEAQ. CDR3 coding DNA: TGTGCCAGCAGCCAAGGAAACAGCGGGAACCCCATCATTGATACGCAGTATTTT. Translation: CASSQGNSGNPIIDTQYF.

This clonotype was seen many times. The chain couples TRBV7-9 to TRBJ1-2; 8 nucleotides line up with TRBD1. CDR3 size: 14 residues. Germline V gene lookup returns CDR1 SEHNR and CDR2 FQNEAQ (reference sequence). V was clipped by 1 base and J by 5 bases; unmatched bases: 3. Here the CDR3 DNA reads TGTGCCAGCAGCTTAGAGGGACAGGTATATGGCTACACCTTC. Translation: CASSLEGQVYGYTF.